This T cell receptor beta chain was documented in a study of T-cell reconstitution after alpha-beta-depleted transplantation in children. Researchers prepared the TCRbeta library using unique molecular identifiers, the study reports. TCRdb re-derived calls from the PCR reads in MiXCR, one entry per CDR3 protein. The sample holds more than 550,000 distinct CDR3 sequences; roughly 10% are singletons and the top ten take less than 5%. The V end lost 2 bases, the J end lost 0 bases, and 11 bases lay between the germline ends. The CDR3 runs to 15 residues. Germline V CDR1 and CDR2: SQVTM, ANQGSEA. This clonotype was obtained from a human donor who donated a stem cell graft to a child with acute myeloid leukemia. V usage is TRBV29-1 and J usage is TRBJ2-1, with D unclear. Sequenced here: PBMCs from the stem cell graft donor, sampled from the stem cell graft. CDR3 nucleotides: TGCAGCGTTGAACGGCGGTTGAGCTCCTACAATGAGCAGTTCTTC. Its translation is CSVERRLSSYNEQFF.